This T cell receptor beta chain was recorded in a study of cytomegalovirus exposure and HLA in healthy donors (dated by TCRdb to 2016 to 2017). As for the study more broadly: An earlier analysis of about 530 of the donors reported about 300 Gb of sequence data and 117 million unique TCR beta sequences obtained from 150 million to 200 million T cells. An early release covering around 630 HLA-typed donors comprised about 290 gigabases of sequencing data and 85 million to 100 million unique TCR sequences. Of the 300 to 500 genotyped donors, roughly 76% were placed in the genetic ancestry cluster associated with self-reported Caucasian donors. The study was designed to test whether signatures of past pathogen exposure could be identified by cataloging public T cell receptors. Using immunosequencing, the study profiled T cell repertoires from fewer than 700 subjects and related those repertoires to cytomegalovirus serostatus. In addition to the first cohort of roughly 700 subjects, a separate validation cohort of around 110 different subjects was used. To predict cytomegalovirus infection status, the study brought together high-throughput TCR immunosequencing, statistical association of individual TCRs with disease status, and machine learning. In a later analysis, previously published TCR beta repertoires from 666 donors were re-analyzed and high-resolution HLA genotyping was added so that TCR occurrence patterns could be studied. In the later analysis, no new phenotypic data were used to find candidate immune exposures; instead, reliance was placed on TCR beta sequences and their occurrence across donors. To decide whether each TCR beta V gene segment behaved as functional or pseudogenic, an earlier analysis of some 600 of the donors relied on high-throughput TCR beta sequencing. Alongside the repertoire data, information on donor age, sex, ethnicity and CMV serostatus was compiled. A later genetic analysis used genome-wide SNP genotypes for about 55% of the 666 donors, treating that subset as a discovery cohort. Every discovery cohort repertoire had been produced on one sequencing platform. Class I and class II HLA loci were covered by the typing at four-digit resolution. The number of donors typed differed by locus, with roughly 620-630 for A, B, C, DRB1 and DQB1, roughly 550 for DQA1, about 610 for DPA1, and some 470 for DPB1. Several DR-DQ haplotypes were handled as single units for association and clustering because linkage in the cohort was strong. On average, 235,054 unique TCR beta nucleotide sequences were sequenced per donor among some 430 genotyped donors of the cohort, with 15% to 20% of those sequences being non-productive.

The cohort comprised fewer than 750 healthy bone marrow donors. All cohort members were sampled while nominally healthy, although unrecorded immune exposures were likely present. The donor was CMV seropositive and was included in the group of 250 to 300 seropositive cohort members. A peripheral blood sample was collected from each donor, and TCR beta sequencing was performed on peripheral blood mononuclear cells. Genomic DNA was extracted from the blood cell samples with the Qiagen DNeasy Blood Extraction Kit. The library was produced with the immunoSEQ multiplex PCR assay. The multiplex PCR relied on a mix of 60 forward primers for TCR Vbeta segments and 13 reverse primers for TCR Jbeta segments. A multiplex PCR assay on genomic DNA amplified the CDR3 region of rearranged TCR beta genes. The Illumina HiSeq System was used to sequence the amplified TCR beta libraries as 87-base-pair reads. The study's own analysis went as follows. A later analysis tallied 70 million to 100 million unique TCR beta chains across the 666 repertoires, and approximately 11 million of those chains were shared by two or more donors. A nearest-neighbor algorithm error-corrected the raw reads and collapsed the reads into unique sequences, merging closely related sequences to remove PCR and sequencing errors. CDR3 sequences were aligned to IMGT reference sequences to assign V, D and J gene segments. For a sequence to be retained, a match of at least six nucleotides was required to both a V gene segment and a J gene segment. Rearrangements were called productive when the CDR3 lacked stop codons and stayed in frame with V and J; all others were non-productive. CDR3 was defined by IMGT convention, running from the second conserved V-encoded cysteine to the conserved J-encoded phenylalanine. The earlier analysis of about 610 of the donors excluded sequences that lacked an unambiguous match to a single V gene segment. In an earlier analysis of a few hundred of the donors, a V segment was called functional when productive rearrangements were above 56.7%, and segregating when the standard deviation between donors exceeded 5%. A statistical classification framework was built for diagnosing cytomegalovirus status from the catalog of TCR beta chain sequences. A later analysis assigned V and J genes by comparing TCR nucleotide sequences with IMGT/GENE-DB human TR gene sequences. In a later analysis, CDR3 sequences and most-parsimonious VDJ recombination scenarios were assigned using the TCRdist pipeline. In a later analysis, each TCR beta chain was defined by its CDR3 amino acid sequence together with its V-gene family, and reads without a unique V-gene family were excluded. A later analysis removed nearly 600 highly shared, low-generation-probability nucleotide sequences to deal with suspected cross-contamination and a sequencing artifact. In a later analysis, a clonal expansion index for each public chain was calculated from normalized within-repertoire ranks of inferred template counts. In a later analysis, generation probabilities were computed using a VDJ recombination model fitted to out-of-frame rearrangements, and the results were checked against IGoR. In a later analysis, hypergeometric tests were used to score TCR-TCR, TCR-HLA and TCR-CMV co-occurrence, with a repertoire-size bias correction applied to TCR pairs. A later analysis estimated false discovery rates by permuting HLA or CMV assignments 20 times. In a later analysis, co-occurring TCRs were grouped with DBSCAN, and TCRdist sequence similarity was added when clustering was performed within HLA-allele-positive subsets. Repertoires with fewer than 30,000 or more than 120,000 public chains, plus five repertoires with anomalous nucleotide sharing, were excluded from co-occurrence clustering. TCRdb's version of the immuneACCESS table is confined to in-frame rearrangements and falls short of the full clone set. An unresolved V gene accounts for under half of the shortfall where checked; the remainder is of unknown origin. V and J calls and clone size are as listed in that table; D and trimming were resolved from the DNA. The sample table shows around 150,000 clones, and roughly 80% are seen once. The top ten hold roughly 7.5% of the sample.

As for this clone: Its antigen is not yet known. Base qualities are not provided; no much larger clone lies one nucleotide away.

Study-wide conclusions, independent of this receptor: According to the authors, the approach could potentially be generalized to other disease states and immunological phenotypes. The classifier was reported to diagnose cytomegalovirus status with high specificity and sensitivity in both the original and validation cohorts. Most TCR sequences were seen in very few donors, while some public TCRs were found in many individuals. Because HLA typing was missing for some donors at each locus, association tests included only the typed subset. The study listed approximately 150 TCR beta chains as associated with cytomegalovirus. In this cohort, only TCR beta chains were sequenced, and detectable features were limited by the absence of alpha or paired-chain data. A few of the identified cytomegalovirus-associated TCR beta chains were confirmed in vitro to be specific for cytomegalovirus antigens. Broadly in line with IMGT annotations, most TCR beta V segments showed up in productive rearrangements about 87% or about 30% of the time in an earlier analysis of 587 of the donors. According to a later analysis, TCR association rates differed among HLA loci, with DRB1 alleles showing the most associated TCRs and HLA-C alleles showing the fewest. A later genetic analysis reported fewer N-insertions in productive TCRs among donors in an Asian-associated ancestry cluster than the roughly 700-donor mean. The presence/absence analyses assumed that sequencing depth was roughly uniform across donors, and that assumption may not be true. At a false discovery rate of 0.05, a later analysis linked 15,000 to 20,000 TCR beta sequences to specific HLA alleles. An association between a missense DCLRE1C variant and V-gene and J-gene trimming of TCR beta chains was found in a later genetic analysis and replicated in an independent cohort. Several of the top co-occurrence clusters appeared to be linked to parvovirus B19, influenza, CMV and Epstein-Barr virus, according to a later analysis. A further reported finding was that TCR beta sequences accurately predicted the HLA-A and HLA-B alleles for most subjects in the first cohort. The sequencing pipeline was judged likely to have produced a cluster of highly shared sequence variants as a technical artifact. A later analysis found that HLA-associated TCR beta chains were more clonally expanded and had lower generation probabilities than equally common non-associated chains. Because counts were too low, approximately 18 rarely observed V segments, including chromosome 9 orphons, were excluded from the earlier analysis of fewer than 650 of the donors. In a later analysis, most CMV-associated TCR beta chains were found to appear HLA-restricted, with HLA associations seemingly driven largely by CMV exposure. Correlated functional status among segregating V segments might be attributable to linkage disequilibrium, but an unknown experimental factor could not be ruled out. For the cohort, immune exposure information was limited to CMV serostatus. When HLA alleles, especially DR and DQ, strongly co-occurred, TCR associations were difficult to assign to individual alleles. Some IMGT-functional V segments, including TRBV6-2 and TRBV6-3, could not be distinguished by the 87-base-pair reads and were therefore excluded.

The CDR3 covers 11 residues, taking in both the cysteine and the phenylalanine. The only DNA kept is the CDR3, 33 bases in frame from the first base. V is clipped by 5 bases and J by 7 bases, and the sequence between their germline boundaries is 9 bases long. The CDR1 and CDR2 encoded by the germline V gene are SGDLS and YYNGEE. This sequence uses TRBV9 and TRBJ1-2, with no D gene named confidently. The TCR comes from a woman in her thirties in good health and CMV-seropositive. Sequenced input: PBMCs. The DNA is TGTGCCAGCAGTCGTTCGGGTGGCTACACCTTC. Its product reads: CASSRSGGYTF.